The T cell receptor (beta chain) described here comes from a study of T cells in Graves' hyperthyroidism and ophthalmopathy. Uncontrolled infection, other autoimmune disease, pregnancy or lactation disqualified patients from enrolment. Ten or more counts support this clonotype. Germline loops: CDR1 SGHAT, CDR2 FQNNGV. This CDR3 has 16 amino acids. After removal of 5 bases from V and 2 bases from J, the junction contained 7 bases not matched to a gene. Regions amplified from RNA transcripts were the TCR beta CDR3 regions. When the TCR CDR3 underwent first-round RT-PCR, the HTBI primer set was used. TCRdb re-derived calls from the multiplex PCR reads in MiXCR, one entry per CDR3 protein. The table lists a few hundred thousand distinct CDR3 sequences, approximately 16% of them singletons.

The source material was blood. This TCR came from a woman in her thirties or forties with Graves' ophthalmopathy. V usage is TRBV11-2 and J usage is TRBJ2-7, with TRBD2 matching over 12 bases. The CDR3 DNA reads as TGTGCCAGCAGCCCGAGGACTAGCGGGAACGCCTACGAGCAGTACTTC. This codes for CASSPRTSGNAYEQYF.